This TCR beta chain is from a study of radiotherapy plus CTLA-4 blockade in lung cancer. Study-level information: Objective responses occurred in around 20% of patients; roughly 30% had disease control.

Regarding this clone: Its antigen is unknown.

This CDR3 spans 15 amino acids. Germline V gene lookup returns CDR1 SGHDN and CDR2 FVKESK. Trimming stripped 0 bases from V and 7 bases from J, with 12 bases between. Produced via immunoSEQ multiplex PCR; TCRdb's table is partial and in-frame only. In the table there are 35,000 to 55,000 clones, 65% to 75% of which are singletons. The study, taken as a whole, reports: Researchers report tumor-derived TCR clones expanding in blood after radiotherapy plus ipilimumab. Dynamics of early blood T cell clones, together with interferon-beta, were reportedly the best predictors of response.

In chemo-refractory metastatic non-small-cell lung cancer, patients got ipilimumab CTLA-4 blockade together with focal radiation. This sequence was found in a human donor with non-small cell lung cancer who had a partial response to radiotherapy plus ipilimumab. V is TRBV14 and J is TRBJ1-4; tentative D call: TRBD1 (6 bases). Sequencing used peripheral blood, obtained from a patient treated with radiotherapy plus ipilimumab. CDR3 amino acids: CASSQDAGAGEKLFF. The CDR3 coding sequence is TGTGCCAGCAGCCAAGACGCGGGGGCAGGTGAAAAACTGTTTTTT.